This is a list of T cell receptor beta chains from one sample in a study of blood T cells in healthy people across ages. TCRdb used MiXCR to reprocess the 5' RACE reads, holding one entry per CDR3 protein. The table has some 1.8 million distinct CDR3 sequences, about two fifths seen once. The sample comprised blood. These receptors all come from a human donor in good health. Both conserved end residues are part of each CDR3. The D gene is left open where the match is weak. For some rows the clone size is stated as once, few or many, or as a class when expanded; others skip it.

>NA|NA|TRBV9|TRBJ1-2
TGTGCCAGCAGCTATTCCTTGTCAGCTAACTATGGCTACACCTTC
CASSYSLSANYGYTF
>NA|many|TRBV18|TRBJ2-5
TGTGCCAGCTCGTCTCGGGGCGAAGAGACCCAGTACTTC
CASSSRGEETQYF
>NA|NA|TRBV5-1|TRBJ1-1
TGCGCCAGCAGCTTTATGCGCTGGGTTATTGAAGCTTTCTTT
CASSFMRWVIEAFF
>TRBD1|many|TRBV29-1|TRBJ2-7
TGCAGCGTTGAGGGGGGACAGGGGGCGTACGAGCAGTACTTC
CSVEGGQGAYEQYF
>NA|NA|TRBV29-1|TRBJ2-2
TGCAGCGTCGCCGAGACCGGGGAGCTGTTTTTT
CSVAETGELFF
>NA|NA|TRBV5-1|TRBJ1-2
TGCGCCAGCAGCTTTGGATCTGTGCGGTTAAACTATGGCTACACCTTC
CASSFGSVRLNYGYTF
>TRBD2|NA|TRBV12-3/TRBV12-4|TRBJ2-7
TGTGCCAGCAGTTTAGCGAACAGACAGGTCGGGGGGGCCTACGAGCAGTACTTC
CASSLANRQVGGAYEQYF
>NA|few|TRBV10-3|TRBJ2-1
TGTGCCACCACTGGGGAATTCCCTAATCCGTACAATGAGCAGTTCTTC
CATTGEFPNPYNEQFF
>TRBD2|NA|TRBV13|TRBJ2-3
TGTGCCAGCAGCTTTCCACCAGGGACTAGCGGGGCAGATACGCAGTATTTT
CASSFPPGTSGADTQYF
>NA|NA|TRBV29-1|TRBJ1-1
NA
CSVELAVLGEAFF
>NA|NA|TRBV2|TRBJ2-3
TGTGCCAGCAACCCGGCGGGACTAGGGACAGACACGCAGTATTTT
CASNPAGLGTDTQYF
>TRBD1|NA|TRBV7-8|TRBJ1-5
TGTGCCAGCAGCCGGGACAGGGGAATGGGTAGCAATCAGCCCCAGCATTTT
CASSRDRGMGSNQPQHF
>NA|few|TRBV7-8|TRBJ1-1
TGTGCCAGCAGCCTAGCACAGAACACTGGAGCTTTCTTT
CASSLAQNTGAFF
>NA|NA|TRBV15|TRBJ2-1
TGTGCCACCAGCAGGGCCCGTGGAGGGAATGAGCAGTTCTTC
CATSRARGGNEQFF
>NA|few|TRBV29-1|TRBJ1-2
TGCAGCGCCGACTCGCGGGGAGAGGACTATGGCTACACCTTC
CSADSRGEDYGYTF
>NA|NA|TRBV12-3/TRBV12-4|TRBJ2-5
TGTGCCAGCAACCTTACTTCCGGGGGTGAGGAGACCCAGTACTTC
CASNLTSGGEETQYF
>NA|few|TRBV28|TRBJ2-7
TGTGCCAGCAGTTCAAACCCCACACACTACGAGCAGTACTTC
CASSSNPTHYEQYF
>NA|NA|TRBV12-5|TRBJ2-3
TGTGCTAGTGGTTTAGCCCTGAGGGATACGCAGTATTTT
CASGLALRDTQYF
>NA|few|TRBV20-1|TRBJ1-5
TGCAGTGCTAGGGTTTCCACTCAGCCCCAGCATTTT
CSARVSTQPQHF
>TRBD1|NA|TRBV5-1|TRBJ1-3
TGCGCCAGCAGCCCGGACAGGGGGAGCAACACCATATATTTT
CASSPDRGSNTIYF
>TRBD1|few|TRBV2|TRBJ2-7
TGTGCCAGCGGACGGGACAGCTACGAGCAGTACTTC
CASGRDSYEQYF
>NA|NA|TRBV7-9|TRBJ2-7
TGTGCCAGCAGCTATATCGACCTGCCCTACGAGCAGTACTTC
CASSYIDLPYEQYF
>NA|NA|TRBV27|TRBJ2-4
TGTGCCAGCAGTTTACGGACGGGAATAGCCAAAAACATTCAGTACTTC
CASSLRTGIAKNIQYF
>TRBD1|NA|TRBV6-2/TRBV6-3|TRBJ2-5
TGTGCCAGCGGATACAGGGGATTGAAGGTGACCCAGTACTTC
CASGYRGLKVTQYF
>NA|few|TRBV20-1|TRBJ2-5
TGCAGTGCTACTAGACTTGGCCCCGCAGAGACCCAGTACTTC
CSATRLGPAETQYF
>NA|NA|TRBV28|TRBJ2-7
TGTGCCAGCAGTTTACGTCCCCCGAGCAACGAGCAGTACTTC
CASSLRPPSNEQYF
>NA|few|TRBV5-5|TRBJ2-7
TGTGCCAGCAGCTTGGCGCCTACGGCAGACTACGAGCAGTACTTC
CASSLAPTADYEQYF
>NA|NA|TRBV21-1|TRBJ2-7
TGTGCCAGCAGCAAAGTCGGGTCAAGGACAGGGGTCCACGAGCAGTACTTC
CASSKVGSRTGVHEQYF
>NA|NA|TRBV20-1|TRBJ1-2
TGCAGTGCCCAGGGACTGGGGCCTATAGGGGTTAACTATGGCTACACCTTC
CSAQGLGPIGVNYGYTF
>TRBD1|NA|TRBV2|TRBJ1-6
TGTGCCAGCAGTTGGACAGGCTATGATTCACCCCTCCACTTT
CASSWTGYDSPLHF
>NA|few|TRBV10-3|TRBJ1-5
TGTGCCATCAGTGGGGACGGGAGCAATCAGCCCCAGCATTTT
CAISGDGSNQPQHF
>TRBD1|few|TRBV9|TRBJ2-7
TGTGCCAGCAGCGTATGGGACAGAACGTACGAGCAGTACTTC
CASSVWDRTYEQYF
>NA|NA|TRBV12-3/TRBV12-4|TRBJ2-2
TGTGCCAGCCGCCTCATGGACACCGGGGAGCTGTTTTTT
CASRLMDTGELFF
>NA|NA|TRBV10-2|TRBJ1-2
TGCGCCAGCAGTACGCTGAAGGATTCCACTAACTATGGCTACACCTTC
CASSTLKDSTNYGYTF
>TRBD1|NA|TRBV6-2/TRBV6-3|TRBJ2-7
TGTGCCAGCAGTTACACAGGGGTCATCTCCTACGAGCAGTACTTC
CASSYTGVISYEQYF
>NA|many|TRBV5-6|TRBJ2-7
TGTGCCAGCAGCCCCCTCCAGGGCTACGAGCAGTACTTC
CASSPLQGYEQYF
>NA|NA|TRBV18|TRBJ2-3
TGTGCCAGCTCACCAGAAGCGGGCCCAGATACGCAGTATTTT
CASSPEAGPDTQYF
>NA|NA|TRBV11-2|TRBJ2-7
TGTGCCAGCAGCTTAGGCCCTCTTTCCGAGCAGTACTTC
CASSLGPLSEQYF
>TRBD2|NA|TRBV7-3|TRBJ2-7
TGTGCCAGCAGCAACTGGACTAGCGGGACCTACGAGCAGTACTTC
CASSNWTSGTYEQYF
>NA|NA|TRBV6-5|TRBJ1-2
TGTGCCAGCAGTAAAGGACGGAACTATGGCTACACCTTC
CASSKGRNYGYTF
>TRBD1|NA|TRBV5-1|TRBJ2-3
TGCGCCAGCAGCCTACAGGGGGCTGCAGATACGCAGTATTTT
CASSLQGAADTQYF
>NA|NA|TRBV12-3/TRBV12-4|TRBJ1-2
TGTGCCAGCAGTTTTTGGCGGAACTATGGCTACACCTTC
CASSFWRNYGYTF
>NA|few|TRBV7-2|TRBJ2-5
TGTGCCAGCAGCTATCGGGGCCCCGAGGAGACCCAGTACTTC
CASSYRGPEETQYF
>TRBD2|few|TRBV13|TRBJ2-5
TGTGCCAGCAGCTTAAGAATAGCGGGGACATGGGAGACCCAGTACTTC
CASSLRIAGTWETQYF
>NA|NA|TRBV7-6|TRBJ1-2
TGTGCCAGCAGCGCCCTACCGGGGGGGGACTATGGCTACACCTTC
CASSALPGGDYGYTF
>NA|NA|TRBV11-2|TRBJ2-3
TGTGCCAGCAGCCAAAACTTAGCCACAGATACGCAGTATTTT
CASSQNLATDTQYF
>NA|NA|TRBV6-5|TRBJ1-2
TGTGCCAGCAGTTACCGCGTGCCGACAGGCCTCTATGGCTACACCTTC
CASSYRVPTGLYGYTF
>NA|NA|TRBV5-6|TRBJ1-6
NA
CASSSSDYQNSPLHF
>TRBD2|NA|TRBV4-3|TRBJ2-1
TGCGCCAGCAGCCGTCTGCGGGGGACCTACAATGAGCAGTTCTTC
CASSRLRGTYNEQFF